This T cell receptor (beta chain) was profiled in a study of blood T cell repertoires in COVID-19. The table came from immunoSEQ multiplex PCR; TCRdb's copy has only in-frame clones and leaves some out. The table has a few hundred thousand clones, 85% seen once. The source of this sequence is a young woman with acute or convalescent COVID-19. The specimen was peripheral blood.

CDR3 sequence reads: CASSPTVNTEAFF. The CDR3 DNA reads TGCGCCAGCAGCCCGACAGTGAACACTGAAGCTTTCTTT. This chain joins TRBV4-1 and TRBJ1-1, with a weak D call TRBD1 (5 bases). The germline V gene encodes CDR1 MGHRA and CDR2 YSYEKL. V was shortened by 4 bases and J by 0 bases, with 6 bases between the two germline ends. This CDR3 comprises 13 residues.